The 9 T cell receptor beta chains given below trace back to one sample, sequenced in a study of T cell repertoires in cytomegalovirus infection (dated by TCRdb to between 2018 and 2020). Sequenced on an Illumina HiSeq 1500. TCRdb took the public reads, trimmed them with fastp at Q25, ran MiXCR for clone calling and kept in-frame beta chains. Rows merge per CDR3 protein into single entries with the most common DNA and genes. The sample includes over 150,000 distinct CDR3 sequences, with about 17% observed a single time. The ten largest clones represent approximately 25% of the sample. Sequencing was carried out using CD8+ T cells from PBMCs. These receptors came from a human donor in good health (CMV status not recorded). Some clones in this sample may be carry-over from other donors' samples.

The chain joins TRBV7-2 to TRBJ1-5, with D unresolved. The CDR3 length is 16 residues. V dropped 3 bases and J dropped 3 bases, with 15 bases sitting between them. Germline V gives CDR1 SGHTA, CDR2 FQGNSA. The CDR3 is CASSFPGVGYNQPQHF. CDR3 coding DNA: TGTGCCAGCAGCTTTCCTGGGGTGGGCTACAATCAGCCCCAGCATTTT.

This clonotype was seen a few times. The chain couples TRBV6-2 or TRBV6-3 to TRBJ2-5; D is undetermined. Germline V gives CDR1 MNHEY, CDR2 SVGEGT. CDR3 length equals 11 residues. Trimming stripped 2 bases from V and 5 bases from J, with 3 bases between. The DNA of the CDR3 is TGTGCCAGCAGTTACACGGAGACCCAGTACTTC. Amino acid sequence: CASSYTETQYF.

In its sample, this clonotype was seen a few times. The V gene is TRBV6-2 or TRBV6-3, the J gene TRBJ2-2; D gene unclear. The germline CDR1 and CDR2 sequences are MNHEY and SVGEGT. This CDR3 is 15 amino acids long. Trimming left V 4 bases short and J 1 base short, with 10 bases between. The CDR3 sequence: CASSFPHGNTGELFF. As DNA, the CDR3 is TGTGCCAGCAGTTTCCCCCATGGGAACACCGGGGAGCTGTTTTTT.

Remarks on this clonotype: At one end the junction does not follow the germline gene, possibly because of a read error. The genes are TRBV6-2 or TRBV6-3 and TRBJ2-2; 7 bases match TRBD2. The CDR3 runs 15 residues. Germline V CDR1 and CDR2: MNHEY, SVGEGT. This CDR3 is CDSTPPGGLTGELFF. The CDR3 DNA reads as TGTGACAGCACCCCCCCGGGGGGTTTAACCGGGGAGCTGTTTTTT.

This sequence joins TRBV5-6 and TRBJ2-7; D may be TRBD2 (6 bases). CDR3 length: 15 residues. Looked up from germline, CDR1 is SGHDT and CDR2 is YYEEEE. Trimming cost V 4 bases and J 3 bases, with 17 bases left between them. DNA for the CDR3: TGTGCCAGCAGCCCCCGGGACTCCTACCTCTACGAGCAGTACTTC. As protein: CASSPRDSYLYEQYF.

This clonotype was seen a handful of times. The V gene is TRBV11-2, the J gene TRBJ1-2; 10 bases are shared with TRBD1. The CDR3 is 15 amino acids. The V gene's germline CDR1 is SGHAT and CDR2 FQNNGV. The V and J ends lost 5 bases and 6 bases, in that order; junction bases with no gene match: 9. The CDR3 loop is CASSETGTGADGYTF. CDR3 in DNA: TGTGCCAGCAGCGAAACCGGGACAGGGGCAGATGGCTACACCTTC.

This sequence joins TRBV12-3 or TRBV12-4 and TRBJ1-1; the D gene is possibly TRBD1 (6 bases). This CDR3 has 14 amino acids. With 10 bases removed from V and 5 bases from J, the gap between germline ends came to 20 bases. CDR3 protein: CATSIQGSGTEAFF. The DNA for the CDR3 is TGTGCCACTTCGATTCAGGGGAGTGGGACTGAAGCTTTCTTT.

The chain joins TRBV7-2 to TRBJ2-7; D remains ambiguous. The V and J ends lost 3 bases and 0 bases respectively, with 12 bases between them. This CDR3 spans 15 amino acids. Germline values: CDR1 SGHTA, CDR2 FQGNSA. CDR3 DNA sequence: TGTGCCAGCAGCTTCTTTGGGCAATTCTCCTACGAGCAGTACTTC. This sequence encodes CASSFFGQFSYEQYF.

This clonotype was counted between two and nine times. CDR3 DNA: TGCGCCAGCAGCCGAAAACTAGAAAACACTGAAGCTTTCTTT. Amino acids: CASSRKLENTEAFF. The V and J genes are TRBV4-3 and TRBJ1-1; D is ambiguous. The germline gives CDR1 LGHNA, CDR2 YSLEER. V dropped 4 bases and J dropped 2 bases, with 11 bases sitting between them. The CDR3 runs to 14 residues.